This T cell receptor (beta chain) is from a study of vaccination and CD4 T cells after COVID-19. Study overall: Collection of post-vaccine samples followed dose two by a median roughly 72 days, spanning a range of 14 to 241. Study-wide points: Researchers report that a median about 89% of reactive clones in convalescent patients surfaced only post-vaccination.

V gave up 1 base and J gave up 2 bases, with 8 bases separating them. The germline V gene encodes CDR1 DFQATT and CDR2 SNEGSKA (reference sequence). CDR3 length equals 13 residues. Time point indicated: late sampling 161 to 241 days after vaccination in a few convalescent patients. Sample treatment: roughly nine-day PBMC culture with coronavirus spike peptide pools or control peptides (ViraFEST assay). PBMCs were cultured at some 2 million per well with around 10 IU/ml IL-2 and 10 ug/ml peptide pools. Sequence data for DNA of cultured CD4+ T cells were generated by the Oncomine TCR Beta short-read assay. MiXCR, run by TCRdb on the PCR reads, gives a single entry per CDR3 protein. This table holds fewer than 20,000 distinct CDR3 sequences, around 40% found once. This clonotype was picked up a small number of times. Its antigen is not identified.

Sequenced here: CD4+ T cells from blood, cultured in vitro, sampled about 7 months after SARS-CoV-2 vaccination. V usage is TRBV20-1 and J usage is TRBJ1-2, with D tentatively TRBD1 (5 bases). The receptor was derived from a human donor who had recovered from COVID-19. CDR3 protein: CSARVGVNYGYTF. CDR3 DNA: TGCAGTGCTAGAGTGGGGGTCAACTATGGCTACACCTTC.